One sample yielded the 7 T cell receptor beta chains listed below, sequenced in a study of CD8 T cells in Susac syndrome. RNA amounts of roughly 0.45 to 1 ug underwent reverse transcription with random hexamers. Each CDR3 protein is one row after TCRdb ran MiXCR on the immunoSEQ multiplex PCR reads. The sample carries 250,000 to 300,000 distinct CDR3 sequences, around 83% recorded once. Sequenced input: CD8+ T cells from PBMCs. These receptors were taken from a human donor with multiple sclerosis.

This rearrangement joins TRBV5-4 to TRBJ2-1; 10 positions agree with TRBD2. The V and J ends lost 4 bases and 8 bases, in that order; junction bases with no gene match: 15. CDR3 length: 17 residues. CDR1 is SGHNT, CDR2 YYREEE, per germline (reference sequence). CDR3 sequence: CASSPDGLAARGDEQFF. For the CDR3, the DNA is TGTGCCAGCAGCCCCGATGGACTAGCGGCTCGGGGCGATGAGCAGTTCTTC.

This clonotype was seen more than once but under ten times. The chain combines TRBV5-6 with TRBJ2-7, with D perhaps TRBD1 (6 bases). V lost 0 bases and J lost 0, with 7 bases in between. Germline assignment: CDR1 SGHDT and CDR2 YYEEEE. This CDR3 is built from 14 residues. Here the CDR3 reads CASSLGDTSYEQYF. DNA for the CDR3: TGTGCCAGCAGCTTGGGGGACACCTCCTACGAGCAGTACTTC.

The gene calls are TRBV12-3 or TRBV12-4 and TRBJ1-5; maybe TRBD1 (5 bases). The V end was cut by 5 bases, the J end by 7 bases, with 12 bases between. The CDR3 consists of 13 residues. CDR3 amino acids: CASSARVRQPQHF. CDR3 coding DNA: TGTGCCAGCAGTGCCAGGGTTAGGCAGCCCCAGCATTTT.

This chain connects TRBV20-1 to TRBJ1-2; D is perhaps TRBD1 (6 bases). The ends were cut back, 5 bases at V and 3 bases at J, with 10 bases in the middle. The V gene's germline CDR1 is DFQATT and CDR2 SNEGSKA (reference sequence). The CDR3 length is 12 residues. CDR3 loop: CSALGGYYGYTF. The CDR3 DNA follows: TGCAGTGCTCTAGGGGGGTACTATGGCTACACCTTC.

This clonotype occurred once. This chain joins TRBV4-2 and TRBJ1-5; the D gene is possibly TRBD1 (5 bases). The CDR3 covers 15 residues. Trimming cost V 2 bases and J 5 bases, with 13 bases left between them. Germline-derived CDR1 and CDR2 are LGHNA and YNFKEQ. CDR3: CASSQTYGGDQPQHF. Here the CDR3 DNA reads TGTGCCAGCAGCCAAACTTATGGGGGGGATCAGCCCCAGCATTTT.

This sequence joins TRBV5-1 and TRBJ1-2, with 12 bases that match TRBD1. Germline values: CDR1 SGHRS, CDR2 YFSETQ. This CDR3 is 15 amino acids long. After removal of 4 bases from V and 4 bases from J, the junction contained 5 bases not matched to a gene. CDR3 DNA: TGCGCCAGCAGCCCCGGGACAGGGGGCGTCTATGGCTACACCTTC. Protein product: CASSPGTGGVYGYTF.

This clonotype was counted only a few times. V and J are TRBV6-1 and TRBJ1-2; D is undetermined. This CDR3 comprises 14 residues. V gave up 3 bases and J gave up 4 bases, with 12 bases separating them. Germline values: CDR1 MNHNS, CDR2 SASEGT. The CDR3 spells CASSEMDGFYGYTF. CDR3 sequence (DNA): TGTGCCAGCAGTGAGATGGACGGATTCTATGGCTACACCTTC.